This entry features one T cell receptor beta chain sequence. Its cognate antigen is unknown. These data originate in a study of shared clonotypes between healthy human individuals. This was a deep-level run. Measured with immunoSEQ multiplex PCR; TCRdb has only the in-frame clones, and not every one. The sample includes nearly 1,000,000 clones, approximately 80% seen only once; the top ten take roughly 1.5%. There were only Caucasian adults among the donors, and all lived in Nashville, Tennessee. Division of CD4+ cells produced a CD45RA+ naive subset and a CD45RA-negative memory subset. The length of the CDR3 is 17 residues. Trimming took 4 bases from V and 5 from J, leaving 23 bases between them. CDR1 is SGHDT, CDR2 YYEEEE, per germline. Study conclusions and caveats: A few donors had 5% to 6% of their naive CD4 clonotypes in common.

The specimen was memory CD4+ T cells sorted from blood. Subset noted: CD45RA-negative fraction. The chain recombines TRBV5-6 with TRBJ2-3, with a weak D call TRBD1 (6 bases). The receptor's source is a man aged 18-30 years in good health. The CDR3 nucleotides read TGTGCCAGCAGCCTAACCTCCAGGGTAGGGGGTAGAGATACGCAGTATTTT. Translated: CASSLTSRVGGRDTQYF.